A single sample gave rise to the 21 T cell receptor beta chains below, sequenced in a study of neurological immune-mediated disorders. One entry per CDR3 protein, called by TCRdb with MiXCR from the 5' RACE reads. In the table there are 46,000 or so distinct CDR3 sequences, 9% to 12% of which are singletons. The sequenced material came from PBMCs. The receptors were sampled from a woman aged 40 to 49 with HTLV-1-associated myelopathy (HAM/TSP).

This clonotype was detected many times. The chain combines TRBV3-1 with TRBJ2-4; no reliable D call. Trimming left V 0 bases short and J 0 bases short, with 6 bases between. CDR3 length: 15 residues. From germline, CDR1 is LGHDT and CDR2 YNNKEL (reference sequence). CDR3 residues: CASSQEMEAKNIQYF. In DNA form, the CDR3 reads TGTGCCAGCAGCCAAGAAATGGAAGCCAAAAACATTCAGTACTTC. Full variable domain (remainder filled in from reference TRBV3-1 and TRBJ2-4): DTAVSQTPKYLVTQMGNDKSIKCEQNLGHDTMYWYKQDSKKFLKIMFSYNNKELIINETVPNRFSPKSPDKAHLNLHINSLELGDSAVYFCASSQEMEAKNIQYFGAGTRLSVL.

At least ten counts were recorded for this clonotype. The gene calls are TRBV5-1 and TRBJ2-7; 7 bases are a match to TRBD1. The CDR3 has 15 residues. Trimming removed 4 bases from V and 0 bases from J; junction bases left unmatched: 7. CDR1 SGHRS and CDR2 YFSETQ come from the germline V gene. This chain's CDR3 is CASSPRDRSSYEQYF. The CDR3, as DNA: TGCGCCAGCAGCCCCCGGGACAGATCCTCCTACGAGCAGTACTTC.

This clonotype was seen many times. The rearrangement joins TRBV5-1 to TRBJ2-2; 9 bases map to TRBD1. Per germline, CDR1 SGHRS and CDR2 YFSETQ. J was trimmed by 4 bases and V by 5 bases; bases with no gene match: 6. The length of the CDR3 is 15 residues. CDR3 region: CASSPDRGFTGELFF. In nucleotides, the CDR3 is TGCGCCAGCAGTCCTGACAGGGGGTTCACCGGGGAGCTGTTTTTT. Looking up the rest from reference TRBV5-1 and TRBJ2-2 gives the full variable domain: KAGVTQTPRYLIKTRGQQVTLSCSPISGHRSVSWYQQTPGQGLQFLFEYFSETQRNKGNFPGRFSGRQFSNSRSEMNVSTLELGDSALYLCASSPDRGFTGELFFGEGSRLTVL.

This clonotype was counted many times. The chain joins TRBV24-1 to TRBJ2-3, with D uncertain. The CDR3 covers 11 residues. Germline CDR1 is KGHDR and CDR2 is SFDVKD. V was pared by 4 bases and J by 6 bases, with 4 bases between. CDR3 coding DNA: TGTGCCACCAGTGAAGGGGATACGCAGTATTTT. Translating gives CATSEGDTQYF.

This clonotype was picked up many times. V and J are TRBV5-1 and TRBJ1-3, with D unresolved. This CDR3 has 16 residues. In germline, CDR1 is SGHRS, CDR2 YFSETQ. The V end lost 0 bases, the J end lost 2 bases, and 12 bases lay between the germline ends. This chain's CDR3 is CASSLATVSPGNTIYF. CDR3 in DNA: TGCGCCAGCAGCTTGGCTACAGTTAGCCCTGGAAACACCATATATTTT.

This clonotype was seen at least ten times. The chain couples TRBV7-9 to TRBJ2-3; D remains ambiguous. The V gene's germline CDR1 is SEHNR and CDR2 FQNEAQ (reference sequence). The CDR3 is 13 amino acids. The V end lost 5 bases, the J end lost 2 bases, and 8 bases lay between the germline ends. CDR3 sequence: CASSRPLTDTQYF. In DNA, the CDR3 is TGTGCCAGCAGCCGTCCCCTCACAGATACGCAGTATTTT. Looking up the rest from reference TRBV7-9 and TRBJ2-3 gives the full variable domain: DTGVSQNPRHKITKRGQNVTFRCDPISEHNRLYWYRQTLGQGPEFLTYFQNEAQLEKSRLLSDRFSAERPKGSFSTLEIQRTEQGDSAMYLCASSRPLTDTQYFGPGTRLTVL.

In this sample, this clonotype turned up a few times. The rearrangement links TRBV7-9 to TRBJ2-7; 10 positions agree with TRBD1. In germline, CDR1 is SEHNR, CDR2 FQNEAQ (reference sequence). After removal of 5 bases from V and 3 bases from J, the junction contained 4 bases not matched to a gene. The CDR3 sequence is 14 residues long. CDR3 region: CASSPGQGVYEQYF. CDR3 nucleotide sequence: TGTGCCAGCAGCCCAGGACAGGGGGTCTACGAGCAGTACTTC.

This clonotype has ten or more counts. The chain joins TRBV11-3 to TRBJ1-1, with a weak D call TRBD1 (6 bases). Between the trimmed V and J ends, which lost 4 bases and 6 bases, there was a span of 15 bases. Per germline, CDR1 SGHNT and CDR2 YENEEA. The length of the CDR3 is 14 residues. CDR3 sequence (DNA): TGTGCCAGCAGCTCATCCGGACAGATTCCTGAAGCTTTCTTT. This codes for CASSSSGQIPEAFF.

Ten or more counts support this clonotype. This rearrangement joins TRBV7-6 to TRBJ2-5; D unresolved. Trimming cost V 1 base and J 4 bases, with 7 bases left between them. Germline assignment: CDR1 SGHVS and CDR2 FNYEAQ. This CDR3 spans 13 amino acids. The DNA of the CDR3 is TGTGCCAGCAGCTTAGGGCCCCCAGAGACCCAGTACTTC. This gives the protein CASSLGPPETQYF.

This clonotype was observed at least ten times. The chain couples TRBV5-5 to TRBJ1-5, with D hard to call. V was cut by 2 bases and J by 6 bases, with 15 bases left in between. Per the germline V gene, CDR1 is SGHKS and CDR2 is YYEKEE (reference sequence). This CDR3 has 15 amino acids. The CDR3 nucleotides read TGTGCCAGCAGCTTAGACCAGAGGTGGGGTCAGCCCCAGCATTTT. Protein: CASSLDQRWGQPQHF.

This clonotype has at least ten counts. The rearrangement uses TRBV10-3 and TRBJ1-2; D is perhaps TRBD1 (5 bases). V dropped 5 bases and J dropped 2 bases, with 21 bases sitting between them. CDR3 size: 17 residues. The germline gives CDR1 ENHRY, CDR2 SYGVKD. The CDR3 region is CAISKAQGSQINYGYTF. The DNA for the CDR3 is TGTGCCATCAGTAAGGCCCAGGGATCGCAGATCAACTATGGCTACACCTTC.

This clonotype appeared many times. The rearrangement links TRBV12-3 or TRBV12-4 to TRBJ2-7, with D possibly being TRBD1 or TRBD2 (6 bases each). V lost 3 bases and J lost 0, with 9 bases in between. The CDR3 contains 14 residues. The chain's CDR3 is CASSLEGVSYEQYF. The CDR3 nucleotides are TGTGCCAGCAGTTTGGAGGGGGTCTCCTACGAGCAGTACTTC.

This clonotype has a handful of counts. The V and J genes are TRBV4-1 and TRBJ2-7; D might be TRBD1 (6 bases). The CDR3 spans 14 residues. The V end lost 1 base, the J end lost 2 bases, and 9 bases lay between the germline ends. CDR1 is MGHRA and CDR2 is YSYEKL in the germline V gene. The CDR3 is CASSQVTGTYEQYF. The CDR3 DNA sequence: TGCGCCAGCAGCCAAGTTACAGGGACCTACGAGCAGTACTTC.

This clonotype was observed many times. This chain links TRBV4-3 with TRBJ1-2; D not resolved. V lost 0 bases and J lost 6, with 11 bases in between. Germline V CDR1 and CDR2: LGHNA, YSLEER. This CDR3 contains 14 residues. The CDR3 nucleotides are TGCGCCAGCAGCCAAGATTGGAATAAGGATGGCTACACCTTC. Translation gives CASSQDWNKDGYTF.

In this sample, this clonotype turned up many times. V usage is TRBV10-3 and J usage is TRBJ2-7; 8 nucleotides align to TRBD1. Unmatched junction bases numbered 7, after V lost 6 bases and J lost 6 bases. CDR3 size: 13 residues. From germline, CDR1 is ENHRY and CDR2 SYGVKD. This CDR3 reads CAIRETGVAEQYF. CDR3 bases: TGTGCCATCAGAGAGACAGGGGTGGCCGAGCAGTACTTC.

This clonotype was observed many times. The chain employs TRBV5-1 and TRBJ1-1; 11 positions match TRBD1. The CDR3 loop spans 14 amino acids. Trimming at V came to 4 bases and at J to 5 bases, leaving 4 bases not matched to a gene. Germline CDR1 SGHRS, CDR2 YFSETQ. The CDR3 protein is CASSPDRGQTEAFF. In DNA form, the CDR3 reads TGCGCCAGCAGCCCGGACAGGGGGCAGACTGAAGCTTTCTTT.

This clonotype was seen at least ten times. The chain has TRBV5-1 and TRBJ2-7, with a possible D match to TRBD2 (5 bases). Trimming stripped 4 bases from V and 0 bases from J, with 26 bases between. The CDR3 extends over 19 amino acids. The germline V gene has CDR1 SGHRS and CDR2 YFSETQ. In nucleotides, the CDR3 is TGCGCCAGCAGCGGTACGGATATCCGGGAAACGCAATACTCCTACGAGCAGTACTTC. Translated, it gives CASSGTDIRETQYSYEQYF.

Many counts were recorded for this clonotype. The chain links TRBV9 to TRBJ2-2; the D is unclear. This CDR3 comprises 13 residues. The germline gives CDR1 SGDLS, CDR2 YYNGEE. Trimming cost V 1 base and J 7 bases, with 8 bases left between them. Here the CDR3 reads CASSVRIDGELFF. In DNA form, the CDR3 reads TGTGCCAGCAGCGTAAGGATCGACGGGGAGCTGTTTTTT.

This clonotype was counted ten times or more. This chain links TRBV29-1 with TRBJ2-1; D perhaps matches TRBD1 (6 bases). The CDR3 has 16 residues. Trimming cost V 0 bases and J 4 bases, with 16 bases left between them. Germline-derived CDR1 and CDR2 are SQVTM and ANQGSEA. The DNA for the CDR3 is TGCAGCGTTGAAGATTCGCAGGGGATATTTTACAATGAGCAGTTCTTC. As protein: CSVEDSQGIFYNEQFF.

This clonotype was found many times. The chain employs TRBV19 and TRBJ2-1; 7 bases align to TRBD1. CDR3 length: 14 amino acids. V lost 4 bases, J lost 1 base, and 1 base stayed unmatched. CDR1 is LNHDA and CDR2 is SQIVND in the germline V gene (reference sequence). The DNA for the CDR3 is TGTGCCAGTAGTAGACAGGGTTCCTACAATGAGCAGTTCTTC. Residues: CASSRQGSYNEQFF.

Many counts were recorded for this clonotype. The chain couples TRBV5-1 to TRBJ2-5, with TRBD1 matching 7 bases. This CDR3 contains 16 residues. V gave up 3 bases and J gave up 1 base; unmatched junction bases: 9. The germline CDR1 and CDR2 sequences are SGHRS and YFSETQ. CDR3 sequence reads: CASSSAGTAAQETQYF. The CDR3 DNA reads as TGCGCCAGCAGCTCCGCCGGGACAGCAGCCCAAGAGACCCAGTACTTC.